Presented here are 19 T cell receptor beta chains from one specimen sequenced in a study of cytomegalovirus exposure and HLA in healthy donors. Profiling relied on immunoSEQ multiplex PCR, and the TCRdb table lists in-frame clones only, not all of them. The sample gives 110,000 to 150,000 clones, approximately 94% of which show up once; 1.5% to 2% is in the top ten. Source material: PBMCs. Receptors were obtained from a man younger than 30 in good health and CMV-seropositive.

Worth noting for this clone: This CDR3 is also generated by other DNA sequences in the sample. V usage is TRBV2 and J usage is TRBJ2-7, with 10 positions matching TRBD1. Germline CDR1 is SNHLY and CDR2 is FYNNEI. The V segment lost 5 bases and the J segment 2 bases; nucleotides outside the gene matches: 6. This CDR3 comprises 15 residues. CDR3 nucleotides: TGTGCCAGCAGTCCGAGGGACAGGGGAACCTACGAGCAGTACTTC. Translating gives CASSPRDRGTYEQYF.

This rearrangement joins TRBV7-6 to TRBJ2-2, with 10 bases lining up with TRBD2. Germline lookup yields CDR1 SGHVS and CDR2 FNYEAQ. The CDR3 consists of 19 residues. Trimming cost V 2 bases and J 0 bases; bases outside gene matches: 9. CDR3 region: CASSLRRSGRASNTGELFF. CDR3 DNA sequence: TGTGCCAGCAGCTTAAGGAGAAGCGGGAGGGCCTCGAACACCGGGGAGCTGTTTTTT.

This chain links TRBV11-2 with TRBJ2-5, with 12 positions matching TRBD2. The junction had 15 bases not matched to a gene; V was cut back by 4 bases and J by 3 bases. The CDR3 is 19 amino acids. CDR1 and CDR2 from the germline V gene are SGHAT and FQNNGV. Written as DNA, the CDR3 is TGTGCCAGCAGCTCCGAGACTAGCGGGAGTTTTGCCGACGAAGAGACCCAGTACTTC. It yields the protein CASSSETSGSFADEETQYF.

The sample holds one count of this clone. The V gene is TRBV5-4, the J gene TRBJ2-7; 7 positions agree with TRBD1. V lost 0 bases, J lost 1 base, and 1 base stayed unmatched. Germline V gene lookup returns CDR1 SGHNT and CDR2 YYREEE (reference sequence). This CDR3 has 14 amino acids. The CDR3 DNA follows: TGTGCCAGCAGCTTGGCGGGACAGTCCTACGAGCAGTACTTC. Its protein product is CASSLAGQSYEQYF.

The chain links TRBV14 to TRBJ2-1; D perhaps matches TRBD2 (6 bases). V was pared by 4 bases and J by 2 bases, with 12 bases between. In germline, CDR1 is SGHDN, CDR2 FVKESK. CDR3 length: 15 residues. Here the CDR3 DNA reads TGTGCCAGCAGCCCATTCGGGAGCGCCTACAATGAGCAGTTCTTC. It translates to CASSPFGSAYNEQFF.

This sequence joins TRBV27 and TRBJ2-2; 9 nucleotides match TRBD2. The CDR3 totals 18 residues. V shed 0 bases and J 0 bases; nucleotides not matched to a gene: 5. Germline-derived CDR1 and CDR2 are MNHEY and SMNVEV (reference sequence). The CDR3 region has the DNA TGTGCCAGCAGTTTATCGTGGGTAGCGGGAGCGAACACCGGGGAGCTGTTTTTT. Its protein is CASSLSWVAGANTGELFF.

This chain uses TRBV19 with TRBJ1-5; D might be TRBD1 (5 bases). Germline V gives CDR1 LNHDA, CDR2 SQIVND (reference sequence). The V and J ends lost 5 bases and 7 bases respectively, with 15 bases between them. The CDR3 has 14 residues. The CDR3 is CASSVRAARQPQHF. DNA for the CDR3: TGTGCCAGTAGTGTCAGGGCTGCACGACAGCCCCAGCATTTT.

This clone was picked up a small number of times. This chain joins TRBV6-5 and TRBJ2-7; 8 bases align to TRBD1. The germline V gene has CDR1 MNHEY and CDR2 SVGAGI. V trimming: 5 bases; J trimming: 6 bases; junction bases outside the gene matches: 9. The CDR3 is made up of 14 amino acids. The CDR3 loop is CASSPYRGYFEQYF. The CDR3 nucleotides are TGTGCCAGCAGTCCATACAGGGGGTATTTCGAGCAGTACTTC.

The chain uses TRBV10-3 and TRBJ2-1; the match to TRBD2 covers 15 bases. From germline, CDR1 is ENHRY and CDR2 SYGVKD. Unmatched junction bases numbered 2, after V lost 4 bases and J lost 4 bases. CDR3 size: 16 residues. The CDR3 bases are TGTGCCATCAGTGTCGGACTAGCGGGGGGGTACAATGAGCAGTTCTTC. It translates to CAISVGLAGGYNEQFF.

The table lists this clone with a few counts. The chain combines TRBV25-1 with TRBJ2-7; possible D gene TRBD2, 7 bases. The length of the CDR3 is 15 residues. Germline V CDR1 and CDR2: MGHDK, SYGVNS. V was trimmed by 4 bases and J by 3 bases, leaving 16 bases between them. In DNA form, the CDR3 reads TGTGCCAGCAGTGGGGGGGGGCGTCCCCGCTACGAGCAGTACTTC. Protein: CASSGGGRPRYEQYF.

The chain couples TRBV5-1 to TRBJ2-5, with TRBD1 as a possible D gene (6 bases). The germline V gene encodes CDR1 SGHRS and CDR2 YFSETQ. Between the trimmed V and J ends, which lost 0 bases and 5 bases, there was a span of 11 bases. This CDR3 has 14 amino acids. CDR3 region: CASSLGTGLETQYF. The DNA for the CDR3 is TGCGCCAGCAGCTTGGGAACAGGGTTGGAGACCCAGTACTTC.

The chain joins TRBV28 to TRBJ2-3, with TRBD2 as a possible D gene (6 bases). The CDR3 sequence is 13 residues long. The germline V gene encodes CDR1 MDHEN and CDR2 SYDVKM. V was pared by 10 bases and J by 5 bases, with 16 bases between. In nucleotides, the CDR3 is TGTGCCACCCAGGGAAGGAGGGAAGATACGCAGTATTTT. Protein sequence: CATQGRREDTQYF.

This chain connects TRBV5-1 to TRBJ2-7; TRBD2 matches 7 bases. This CDR3 spans 14 amino acids. V lost 5 bases, J lost 6 bases, and 11 bases stayed unmatched. The germline gives CDR1 SGHRS, CDR2 YFSETQ. This chain's CDR3 is CASSWGEGRGEQYF. CDR3 DNA sequence: TGCGCCAGCAGTTGGGGGGAGGGCCGTGGCGAGCAGTACTTC.

This chain joins TRBV18 and TRBJ2-7; 9 positions agree with TRBD1. The junction had 13 bases not matched to a gene; V was cut back by 5 bases and J by 8 bases. Germline CDR1 is KGHSH and CDR2 is LQKENI. The CDR3 totals 15 residues. This chain's CDR3 is CASSSSGQGMGKQYF. The CDR3 coding sequence is TGTGCCAGCTCAAGCTCGGGACAGGGTATGGGTAAGCAGTACTTC.

The chain joins TRBV5-1 to TRBJ2-3; 9 bases are shared with TRBD2. This CDR3 has 16 residues. In germline, CDR1 is SGHRS, CDR2 YFSETQ. V gave up 2 bases and J gave up 6 bases; unmatched junction bases: 10. For the CDR3, the DNA is TGCGCCAGCAGCTTAGGGCTAGCGGGGCCCCGGGATACGCAGTATTTT. Translation gives CASSLGLAGPRDTQYF.

The chain has TRBV9 and TRBJ1-1, with D unresolved. The CDR3 spans 17 residues. In germline, CDR1 is SGDLS, CDR2 YYNGEE. Between the trimmed V and J ends, which lost 0 bases and 1 base, there was a span of 16 bases. The CDR3 loop is CASSVGTRGAQNTEAFF. CDR3 in DNA: TGTGCCAGCAGCGTAGGTACCCGTGGAGCCCAGAACACTGAAGCTTTCTTT.

The V and J genes are TRBV15 and TRBJ2-7, with 9 bases matching TRBD2. The CDR3 extends over 13 amino acids. Germline loops: CDR1 LNHNV, CDR2 YYDKDF (reference sequence). With 6 bases clipped from V and 5 bases from J, the junction kept 5 bases outside the gene matches. The DNA for the CDR3 is TGTGCCACCAGTCCTAGCGGGAACGACGAGCAGTACTTC. This translates into CATSPSGNDEQYF. The whole variable domain, filled in from reference TRBV15 and TRBJ2-7, reads DAMVIQNPRYQVTQFGKPVTLSCSQTLNHNVMYWYQQKSSQAPKLLFHYYDKDFNNEADTPDNFQSRRPNTSFCFLDIRSPGLGDTAMYLCATSPSGNDEQYFGPGTRLTVT.

J is TRBJ2-7 and V is TRBV4-1, with D possibly being TRBD2 (5 bases). The CDR3 is made up of 13 amino acids. CDR1 and CDR2 (germline): MGHRA, YSYEKL. Trimming removed 8 bases from V and 2 bases from J, with 13 bases in between. In nucleotides, the CDR3 is TGCGCCAGCGCCTTGCGGGCTACCTACGAGCAGTACTTC. Amino acids: CASALRATYEQYF.

The CDR3 DNA sequence: TGTGCCAGCAGTGAAATTAGGAGGGGGCAGTGGTACTTC. Its protein is CASSEIRRGQWYF. The chain carries TRBV2 and TRBJ2-7; perhaps TRBD1 as D (7 bases). This CDR3 region has 13 residues. Trimming left V 2 bases short and J 12 bases short, with 17 bases between. CDR1 is SNHLY, CDR2 FYNNEI, per germline.